This T cell receptor (beta chain) was identified during a study of cytomegalovirus exposure and HLA in healthy donors. Germline CDR1 reads SGHRS; CDR2 reads YFSETQ. The CDR3 has 16 amino acids. Trimming took 6 bases from V and 5 from J, leaving 20 bases between them. This clone was seen more than once but under ten times. As yet, its antigen is unknown. Whole-study results and caveats: The study found most TCR sequences rare, yet found some public TCRs in many donors.

PCR involved 60 Vbeta and 13 Jbeta primers. Measured with immunoSEQ multiplex PCR; TCRdb has only the in-frame clones, and not every one. Of some 180,000 clones in the sample, around 80% are singletons; the top ten hold approximately 3.7%. The sequenced material came from PBMCs. The chain couples TRBV5-1 to TRBJ1-4; D possibly corresponds to TRBD1 (5 bases). The clonotype originates from a woman between 55 and 75 years old in good health and CMV-seropositive. The CDR3 sequence: CASNGGGVGENEKLFF. The DNA for the CDR3 is TGCGCCAGCAACGGCGGGGGAGTCGGCGAAAATGAAAAACTGTTTTTT.